This is a list of T cell receptor beta chains from one sample in a study of T cell responses to AZD1222 COVID-19 vaccine. Some clones are missing from TCRdb's copy, which holds only in-frame ones; the method was immunoSEQ multiplex PCR. The sample holds nearly 110,000 clones, roughly 90% seen once. The sequencing here drew on peripheral blood, taken on day 0 of AZD1222 vaccination. These receptors were obtained from an adult in good health. Each CDR3 is given without its conserved first and last residue.

TRBV7-3	15	TRBJ1-5	ASSFPTGGAISQPQH
TRBV19	14	TRBJ2-7	ASSPLRDRDPYEQY
TRBV2	14	TRBJ1-1	ASSLDRGLPNTEAF
TRBV6-5	10	TRBJ1-1	ASRQGQSKAF
TRBV12-3/TRBV12-4	11	TRBJ2-2	ASSISFTGELF
TRBV18	14	TRBJ2-5	ASSSTSGRDKETQY
TRBV4-1	13	TRBJ2-7	ASSQPGLAVREQY
TRBV19	12	TRBJ1-1	ASTVVGGGTEAF
TRBV7-8	13	TRBJ2-7	ASSLSDYLYYEQY
TRBV19	14	TRBJ1-6	ASTAGGTRYNSPLH
TRBV5-4	12	TRBJ1-4	ASSTGTSFEKLF
TRBV5-1	13	TRBJ2-5	ASSLAITPEETQY
TRBV27	14	TRBJ2-5	ASSFRPAGEEETQY
TRBV27	13	TRBJ2-1	ASLPGQGLNNEQF
TRBV7-9	17	TRBJ2-1	ASSWRGGTSGSLNNEQF
TRBV28	13	TRBJ1-2	ASSLGDRGRYGYT
TRBV5-4	11	TRBJ2-7	ASSYNVGGLVY
TRBV5-1	12	TRBJ2-1	ASSLASTYNEQF
TRBV6-2/TRBV6-3	12	TRBJ2-7	ASSYQELLAEQY
TRBV9	12	TRBJ2-5	ASSVRPNQETQY
TRBV5-1	15	TRBJ2-3	ASSLDGSVRSGDTQY
TRBV3-1/TRBV3-2	9	TRBJ2-1	ASRNRGPAF
TRBV5-1	14	TRBJ2-3	ASSWGLAESTDTQY
TRBV10-1	13	TRBJ1-1	ASSESRGMNTEAF
TRBV4-1	15	TRBJ1-5	ASSRTFIRESNQPQH
TRBV13	9	TRBJ2-7	ASSLGHEQY
TRBV6-2/TRBV6-3	15	TRBJ1-5	ASSYWSEGGYNQPQH
TRBV2	12	TRBJ1-3	ASRALVSGNTIY
TRBV19	12	TRBJ1-2	ASSAGGGVDGYT
TRBV9	12	TRBJ1-2	ASSVDPTNYGYT
TRBV6-5	12	TRBJ1-1	ASRLHFSNTEAF
TRBV5-8	11	TRBJ1-2	ASSLGEGYGYT
TRBV7-3	11	TRBJ2-5	ASSLGSGETQY
TRBV9	14	TRBJ1-6	ASSVGEGEGTTPLH
TRBV19	11	TRBJ1-2	ASSIVSTYGYT
TRBV11-2	14	TRBJ1-1	ASSFSNDISNTEAF
TRBV10-3	8	TRBJ1-2	AIKGVGYT
TRBV5-4	14	TRBJ2-1	ASSLGSGSSYNEQF
TRBV29-1	14	TRBJ2-1	SVDQGANHYYNEQF
TRBV7-9	13	TRBJ2-7	ASSLGYGESYEQY
TRBV9	14	TRBJ2-3	ASSARDRGGTDTQY
TRBV6-1	14	TRBJ2-7	ASSAAFTSGRYEQY
TRBV15	13	TRBJ2-1	ATSRMKRADNEQF
TRBV10-1	13	TRBJ2-3	ASSESTHITDTQY
TRBV2	13	TRBJ2-1	ASTKTSPSYNEQF
TRBV25-1	10	TRBJ2-1	ASSSRTNEQF
TRBV7-9	13	TRBJ2-5	ASSLATGVGETQY
TRBV5-4	13	TRBJ1-2	ASSLELGGGYGYT
TRBV6-6	11	TRBJ1-1	ASSPRGGTEAF
TRBV6-2/TRBV6-3	14	TRBJ2-7	ASSSFLPGNSYEQY
TRBV28	12	TRBJ1-2	ASSLGSTNYGYT
TRBV24-1	10	TRBJ1-2	ATSDFRGGYT
TRBV7-8	13	TRBJ2-7	ASSSTGQLSWGQY